The present entry profiles one T cell receptor (beta chain) with its context. Its specificity is unknown. Unique molecular identifiers were affixed to single, distinct cDNA molecules. TCRdb passed the 5' RACE reads through MiXCR, listing each CDR3 protein once. Here the sample spans about 77,000 distinct CDR3 sequences, roughly a sixth being singletons. CDR3 length equals 14 residues. Trimming stripped 0 bases from V and 4 bases from J, with 9 bases between. The V gene's germline CDR1 is MNHEY and CDR2 SVGAGI. These data originate in a study of early T cells in non-severe SARS-CoV-2 infection. Turning to the study itself: The sequenced material was bulk RNA from unsorted whole blood, and its chains were unpaired. General study results and limits: VDJdb-based matching was biased toward anti-spike CD8 responses and missed private and CD4 specificities.

The chain carries TRBV6-5 and TRBJ1-1; no clear D. The specimen sequenced was whole blood. This receptor was obtained from an adult who was a healthcare worker with PCR-confirmed SARS-CoV-2 infection or an uninfected control (not recorded which). The CDR3 spells CASSYSMAATEAFF. The CDR3 DNA reads TGTGCCAGCAGTTACTCGATGGCAGCCACTGAAGCTTTCTTT.